The 21 T cell receptor beta chains below were found in one sample sequenced in a study of T-cell reconstitution after alpha-beta-depleted transplantation in children. As it was prepared, the TCRbeta library received unique molecular identifiers. One entry per CDR3 protein, called by TCRdb with MiXCR from the PCR reads. Of more than 150,000 distinct CDR3 sequences listed, over 5.5% are singletons. The sequences come from PBMCs from the stem cell graft donor, collected from the stem cell graft. These receptors were collected from a human donor who donated a stem cell graft to a child with Wiskott-Aldrich syndrome.

This clonotype has a count of ten or more. The gene calls are TRBV12-3 or TRBV12-4 and TRBJ1-1; perhaps TRBD1 as D (5 bases). The CDR3 spans 15 residues. The V gene lost 6 bases and the J gene lost 0 bases, with 14 bases spanning the gap. The CDR3 sequence is CASSYAGTVNTEAFF. CDR3 DNA: TGTGCCAGCAGCTACGCCGGGACGGTGAACACTGAAGCTTTCTTT.

This clonotype has at least ten counts. The V call is TRBV25-1, the J call TRBJ2-7, with TRBD1 matching over 8 bases. CDR3 length equals 15 residues. From germline, CDR1 is MGHDK and CDR2 SYGVNS. The V and J ends lost 6 bases and 2 bases, in that order; junction bases with no gene match: 9. As DNA, the CDR3 is TGTGCCAGCAGAGGGACAGGCCGATCCCCCTACGAGCAGTACTTC. Translating gives CASRGTGRSPYEQYF.

The table lists this clonotype with many counts. J is TRBJ2-3 and V is TRBV12-3 or TRBV12-4; D gene uncertain. Trimming took 3 bases from V and 0 from J, leaving 10 bases between them. CDR3 length equals 15 residues. The CDR3 DNA sequence: TGTGCCAGCAGTTTTACGCTGGGTAGCACAGATACGCAGTATTTT. Translated: CASSFTLGSTDTQYF.

This clonotype has at least ten counts. The chain carries TRBV5-1 and TRBJ1-1, with 7 bases that match TRBD1. CDR1 is SGHRS, CDR2 YFSETQ, per germline. There are 14 residues in the CDR3. Unmatched junction bases numbered 3, after V lost 0 bases and J lost 4 bases. CDR3 loop: CASSLGDSSTEAFF. CDR3 DNA sequence: TGCGCCAGCAGCTTGGGGGACAGTTCCACTGAAGCTTTCTTT.

This clonotype was counted many times. The V gene is TRBV12-3 or TRBV12-4, the J gene TRBJ2-5, with TRBD1 matching over 8 bases. The CDR3 covers 16 residues. V lost 6 bases, J lost 2 bases, and 11 bases stayed unmatched. Here the CDR3 reads CASSGGQGGPQETQYF. The CDR3 DNA reads as TGTGCCAGCAGCGGTGGACAGGGAGGCCCTCAAGAGACCCAGTACTTC.

This clonotype was observed many times. V usage is TRBV20-1 and J usage is TRBJ2-6; D call uncertain. CDR1 and CDR2 (germline): DFQATT, SNEGSKA (reference sequence). This CDR3 contains 15 residues. Deletions cut 0 bases from V and 0 bases from J, with 6 bases between. CDR3 region: CSAREGNSGANVLTF. The CDR3 nucleotides are TGCAGTGCTAGAGAGGGAAACTCTGGGGCCAACGTCCTGACTTTC.

The chain couples TRBV27 to TRBJ2-6; TRBD1 matches at 9 bases. This CDR3 spans 19 amino acids. V gave up 5 bases and J gave up 2 bases; unmatched junction bases: 13. In germline, CDR1 is MNHEY, CDR2 SMNVEV (reference sequence). The CDR3 is CASSPGTGPLWTGANVLTF. The DNA for the CDR3 is TGTGCCAGCAGTCCCGGGACAGGGCCCCTTTGGACTGGGGCCAACGTCCTGACTTTC.

This clonotype showed up just a few times. The chain uses TRBV5-5 and TRBJ1-1; TRBD1 might be the D (6 bases). Germline V gives CDR1 SGHKS, CDR2 YYEKEE (reference sequence). Deletions cut 4 bases from V and 6 bases from J, with 19 bases between. The CDR3 spans 15 residues. CDR3 nucleotide sequence: TGTGCCAGCAGCCCAGTAGGACGGACAGTTCCTGAAGCTTTCTTT. Protein product: CASSPVGRTVPEAFF. Looking up the rest from reference TRBV5-5 and TRBJ1-1 gives the full variable domain: DAGVTQSPTHLIKTRGQQVTLRCSPISGHKSVSWYQQVLGQGPQFIFQYYEKEERGRGNFPDRFSARQFPNYSSELNVNALLLGDSALYLCASSPVGRTVPEAFFGQGTRLTVV.

This clonotype was observed at least ten times. The J gene is TRBJ2-1, the V gene TRBV4-1; D is possibly TRBD1 (5 bases). Trimming took off 1 base at V and 7 bases at J, with 17 bases between the two ends. The CDR3 has 16 residues. Germline V gene sequence: CDR1 MGHRA, CDR2 YSYEKL. Here the CDR3 DNA reads TGCGCCAGCAGCCAAGTCTTGGACCTGAACAGGAATGAGCAGTTCTTC. As protein: CASSQVLDLNRNEQFF.

This clonotype was seen only a few times. V and J are TRBV29-1 and TRBJ2-2; perhaps D is TRBD1 or TRBD2 (5 bases each). Germline values: CDR1 SQVTM, CDR2 ANQGSEA. V gave up 7 bases and J gave up 4 bases, with 13 bases separating them. This CDR3 has 13 amino acids. The CDR3 sequence: CSGGSERTGELFF. CDR3 DNA sequence: TGCAGCGGGGGGAGCGAGCGCACCGGGGAGCTGTTTTTT.

On this clonotype itself: A clone one base away is much larger, so this may be a read error. This chain connects TRBV10-3 to TRBJ1-5, with D possibly being TRBD1 (5 bases). Germline V gene data show CDR1 as ENHRY and CDR2 as SYGVKD. V was cut by 8 bases and J by 3 bases, with 14 bases left in between. CDR3 length equals 14 residues. The CDR3 sequence: CAIRDSGHNQPQHF. CDR3 DNA sequence: TGTGCCATCCGAGACAGTGGCCACAATCAGCCCCAGCATTTT.

In its sample, this clonotype was seen many times. The chain links TRBV2 to TRBJ2-1, with 8 positions matching TRBD2. Germline V gene sequence: CDR1 SNHLY, CDR2 FYNNEI. J gave up 4 bases and V 4 bases, and 3 bases lay outside the gene matches. This CDR3 comprises 14 residues. The CDR3 region is CASSVGGAYNEQFF. As DNA, the CDR3 is TGTGCCAGCAGTGTCGGGGGGGCTTACAATGAGCAGTTCTTC.

This clonotype was seen repeatedly, ten times or more. This chain joins TRBV7-6 and TRBJ2-5; D gene uncertain. The CDR3 totals 13 residues. Trimming took 2 bases from V and 4 from J, leaving 8 bases between them. The germline CDR1 and CDR2 sequences are SGHVS and FNYEAQ. CDR3 loop: CASSLRRRETQYF. The CDR3 DNA sequence: TGTGCCAGCAGCTTACGTAGACGAGAGACCCAGTACTTC. Filled out from reference TRBV7-6 and TRBJ2-5, the complete variable domain reads GAGVSQSPRYKVTKRGQDVALRCDPISGHVSLYWYRQALGQGPEFLTYFNYEAQQDKSGLPNDRFSAERPEGSISTLTIQRTEQRDSAMYRCASSLRRRETQYFGPGTRLLVL.

This clonotype has more than one count but fewer than ten. The chain joins TRBV2 to TRBJ2-5; 9 positions agree with TRBD1. Trimming cost V 5 bases and J 5 bases; bases outside gene matches: 9. The CDR3 contains 15 residues. The germline CDR1 and CDR2 sequences are SNHLY and FYNNEI. CDR3 coding DNA: TGTGCCAGCAGTTTACCGGGACAGGGTAGGGAGACCCAGTACTTC. It encodes CASSLPGQGRETQYF.

This clonotype was recorded many times. This rearrangement joins TRBV6-1 to TRBJ1-1; tentative D call: TRBD1 (5 bases). In germline, CDR1 is MNHNS, CDR2 SASEGT. Trimming shortened V by 6 bases and J by 4 bases, and 15 bases separated the two germline ends. This CDR3 is built from 14 residues. The CDR3 region has the DNA TGTGCCAGCAGCCTCCTCGGGGCGAGCACTGAAGCTTTCTTT. This sequence encodes CASSLLGASTEAFF.

The chain couples TRBV20-1 to TRBJ1-1; the D is unclear. Per the germline V gene, CDR1 is DFQATT and CDR2 is SNEGSKA (reference sequence). The CDR3 has 14 amino acids. V was pared by 2 bases and J by 4 bases, with 14 bases between. The CDR3 protein is CSARFRGWGTEAFF. CDR3 bases: TGCAGTGCTAGATTTCGGGGTTGGGGCACTGAAGCTTTCTTT.

Many counts were recorded for this clonotype. This sequence joins TRBV6-1 and TRBJ2-2, with D unclear. This CDR3 is built from 17 residues. Looked up from germline, CDR1 is MNHNS and CDR2 is SASEGT. Trimming removed 4 bases at V and 5 bases at J, with 20 bases between. CDR3 coding DNA: TGTGCCAGCAGTGGCCCAGTTGGATCCCCTATTACCGGGGAGCTGTTTTTT. Encoded protein: CASSGPVGSPITGELFF.

This clonotype showed up many times. This chain connects TRBV12-3 or TRBV12-4 to TRBJ1-2; 9 bases agree with TRBD1. CDR3 length: 14 residues. J was trimmed by 4 bases and V by 4 bases; bases with no gene match: 4. The CDR3 nucleotides read TGTGCCAGCAGTTACTCGACAGGGGGCTATGGCTACACCTTC. Its protein product is CASSYSTGGYGYTF.

In its sample, this clonotype was seen many times. The chain joins TRBV6-6 to TRBJ2-7; D possibly uses TRBD1 or TRBD2 (6 bases each). The germline gives CDR1 MNHNY, CDR2 SVGAGI (reference sequence). CDR3 length: 13 amino acids. The V gene lost 7 bases and the J gene lost 0 bases, with 10 bases spanning the gap. This CDR3 is CASTGDFSYEQYF. DNA for the CDR3: TGTGCCAGCACAGGGGACTTCTCCTACGAGCAGTACTTC.

V and J are TRBV15 and TRBJ2-2; D remains unclear. V shed 1 base and J shed 1 base, with 7 bases lying between them. Germline V gene lookup returns CDR1 LNHNV and CDR2 YYDKDF (reference sequence). This CDR3 has 15 amino acids. Written as DNA, the CDR3 is TGTGCCACCAGCAGAGGGTTGCGGAACACCGGGGAGCTGTTTTTT. It yields the protein CATSRGLRNTGELFF.

This clonotype was recorded many times. The CDR3 loop is CASSSTGTAQETQYF. The CDR3 DNA follows: TGTGCCAGCAGCTCTACAGGGACAGCCCAAGAGACCCAGTACTTC. This rearrangement joins TRBV7-2 to TRBJ2-5; 7 bases line up with TRBD1. This CDR3 contains 15 residues. From germline, CDR1 is SGHTA and CDR2 FQGNSA. J was trimmed by 1 base and V by 4 bases; bases with no gene match: 6.